These T cell receptor beta chains were read from a single sample in a study of blood T cell repertoires in COVID-19. Profiled with immunoSEQ multiplex PCR; TCRdb holds only in-frame clones, not every one. The sample consists of 360,000 or so clones, around 90% of them appearing once. The sample consisted of peripheral blood. The origin of the receptors is a man aged 18 to 35 with active or convalescent COVID-19. The CDR3 runs from the conserved cysteine through the conserved F or W.

j_call v_call cdr3_aa
TRBJ2-1 TRBV7-3 CASSRTGTYNEQFF
TRBJ1-2 TRBV4-2 CASRGRWGNVSGYTF
TRBJ2-2 TRBV24-1 CATSDLQRQGYPGELFF
TRBJ1-4 TRBV5-6 CASSLDRVNEKLFF
TRBJ2-7 TRBV28 CASRPSGSFYEQYF
TRBJ2-5 TRBV28 CASSSGGGGRETQYF
TRBJ1-1 TRBV11-3 CASSQGVRAEAFF
TRBJ2-3 TRBV18 CASSPGQGADTQYF
TRBJ2-7 TRBV5-1 CASSFTRQGSSYEQYF
TRBJ2-1 TRBV5-1 CASSLSTAGEQFF
TRBJ1-2 TRBV7-9 CASSPEAGPVGGYTF
TRBJ2-1 TRBV18 CASSPGGKPYNEQFF
TRBJ1-2 TRBV4-2 CASSQDLGREDGYTF
TRBJ2-1 TRBV2 CASRLAGNNEQFF
TRBJ2-7 TRBV2 CASRGLADLGYEQYF
TRBJ2-7 TRBV21-1 CASSKGGGEQYF
TRBJ1-5 TRBV28 CASRPGRTGGYVLSNQPQHF
TRBJ1-1 TRBV5-5 CASSLSVRGATEAFF
TRBJ1-4 TRBV2 CASLTDRGNEKLFF
TRBJ2-3 TRBV6-5 CASRTLGGLDTQYF
TRBJ2-2 TRBV27 CASSLLANTGELFF
TRBJ1-1 TRBV5-6 CASSATGLDTEAFF
TRBJ2-7 TRBV3-1/TRBV3-2 CASSSGTGNYEQYF
TRBJ1-2 TRBV24-1 CATSDWTEYGYTF
TRBJ2-5 TRBV5-8 CASSLGARREETQYF